This T cell receptor beta chain was found in a study of regulatory T cells in long-lasting Graves disease. Study-wide results and limits: TRBV28 was favored in persistent disease, as were TRBJ1-2 and TRBJ2-5.

Regarding time point: newly diagnosed GD, antithyroid drugs for less than 3 months. Scientists built the TCR library using RNA that was extracted from PBMCs. This clonotype was seen many times. Its antigen is still unknown. In germline, CDR1 is MDHEN, CDR2 SYDVKM. The V and J ends lost 5 bases and 4 bases respectively, with 11 bases between them. The CDR3 runs 13 residues. Arm-PCR with iRepertoire HTBI primers amplified the CDR3 regions for these TCR beta libraries. TCRdb recomputed calls from the multiplex PCR reads with MiXCR, one row per CDR3 protein. This sample yields roughly 610,000 distinct CDR3 sequences, of which roughly 15% are seen a single time; approximately 20% belongs to the top ten. This sample was also put to use in a study of T cells in Graves' hyperthyroidism and ophthalmopathy. That source notes: Clinical symptoms, serum thyroxine and TRAb, thyroid ultrasound and orbital computed tomography were used for the diagnoses. Researchers ran a first-round RT-PCR on the TCR CDR3 using the HTBI primer set. A model of 13 V-J pairs discriminated ophthalmopathy from stable hyperthyroidism.

The specimen was peripheral blood mononuclear cells (PBMCs), collected at new diagnosis, from a patient treated with antithyroid drugs. The sequence came from a woman aged 25 to 39 with Graves disease. V is TRBV28 and J is TRBJ1-1, with D perhaps matching TRBD1 (6 bases). CDR3 loop: CASSRGQLTEAFF. The CDR3 coding sequence is TGTGCCAGCAGTAGGGGACAACTCACTGAAGCTTTCTTT. Full variable domain (missing parts from reference TRBV28 and TRBJ1-1): DVKVTQSSRYLVKRTGEKVFLECVQDMDHENMFWYRQDPGLGLRLIYFSYDVKMKEKGDIPEGYSVSREKKERFSLILESASTNQTSMYLCASSRGQLTEAFFGQGTRLTVV.